The clone carrying this T cell receptor (beta chain) appeared many times. Its target is unknown. RNA transcripts yielded amplified TCR beta CDR3 regions. The library came from an HTBI-primed first-round RT-PCR and a second-round multiplex PCR. Via MiXCR, TCRdb re-called the multiplex PCR reads, giving one row per CDR3 protein. The profile shows roughly 400,000 distinct CDR3 sequences, less than 20% of them singletons. This specimen comes from a study of Graves' ophthalmopathy and Graves' hyperthyroidism. Overall study: Peripheral blood was gathered at first diagnosis, ahead of any treatment whatsoever.

The study excluded patients with other autoimmune diseases, uncontrolled infections, pregnancy or lactation. The diagnostic workup employed clinical symptoms, serum thyroxine, TRAb, thyroid ultrasound and orbital computed tomography. General study findings and limits: Blood also held most thyroid clonotypes expanded above 0.001 frequency.

This CDR3 is 15 amino acids long. V lost 7 bases, J lost 1 base, and 16 bases lay in between. Looked up from germline, CDR1 is MNHEY and CDR2 is SVGAGI. The chain couples TRBV6-5 to TRBJ1-1; D unclear. This TCR came from a woman aged 18-35 years with stable Graves' hyperthyroidism. The specimen was peripheral blood. The CDR3 is CASTNGEITNTEAFF. In nucleotides, the CDR3 is TGTGCCAGCACGAATGGGGAAATAACGAACACTGAAGCTTTCTTT.